These 5 T cell receptor beta chains share one sample of origin, sequenced in a study of T cell repertoires in cytomegalovirus infection. These receptors are not linked to any known antigen. TCRdb passed the reads through MiXCR, listing each CDR3 protein once. The sample lists 650,000 to 900,000 distinct CDR3 sequences; over 25% were seen once. The input for sequencing was cultured CD8+ T cells from PBMCs, taken from culture after CMV antigen stimulation. These TCRs come from a human donor in good health (CMV status not recorded). Some clones in this sample may be carry-over from other donors' samples.

This chain joins TRBV7-6 and TRBJ1-2, with D hard to call. Trimming cost V 1 base and J 2 bases, with 8 bases left between them. This CDR3 has 14 residues. Looked up from germline, CDR1 is SGHVS and CDR2 is FNYEAQ. Here the CDR3 DNA reads TGTGCCAGCAGCTTAGATGACACCAACTATGGCTACACCTTC. It translates to CASSLDDTNYGYTF.

This clonotype was seen a handful of times. This rearrangement joins TRBV6-1 to TRBJ2-2, with D tentatively TRBD1 (6 bases). V was trimmed by 5 bases and J by 9 bases, leaving 19 bases between them. From germline, CDR1 is MNHNS and CDR2 SASEGT. CDR3 length: 15 amino acids. Here the CDR3 DNA reads TGTGCCAGCAGTTTTCCCCGTCAGGGGTCCCGGGAGCTGTTTTTT. Protein: CASSFPRQGSRELFF.

This rearrangement joins TRBV6-1 to TRBJ1-2; possibly TRBD1 for D (5 bases). The CDR3 is 15 amino acids. Per the germline V gene, CDR1 is MNHNS and CDR2 is SASEGT. Trimming removed 3 bases at V and 2 bases at J, with 13 bases between. CDR3: CASSEGQGPNYGYTF. The CDR3 DNA reads as TGTGCCAGCAGTGAGGGTCAGGGACCCAACTATGGCTACACCTTC.

V and J are TRBV27 and TRBJ1-1, with D possibly being TRBD1 (6 bases). Germline V CDR1 and CDR2: MNHEY, SMNVEV (reference sequence). This CDR3 contains 13 residues. V was cut by 5 bases and J by 6 bases, with 13 bases left in between. Written as DNA, the CDR3 is TGTGCCAGCAGTCGGCCGGGGGGCTCTGAAGCTTTCTTT. Translated: CASSRPGGSEAFF.

This chain links TRBV19 with TRBJ1-5; D may be TRBD1 (6 bases). Trimming removed 0 bases from V and 8 bases from J, with 8 bases in between. From germline, CDR1 is LNHDA and CDR2 SQIVND (reference sequence). CDR3 length: 13 amino acids. CDR3 protein: CASSIEGGEPQHF. CDR3 nucleotide sequence: TGTGCCAGTAGTATAGAAGGGGGGGAGCCCCAGCATTTT.